This TCR beta chain came from a study of cytomegalovirus exposure and HLA in healthy donors. Using immunoSEQ multiplex PCR, the repertoire was profiled, and TCRdb retains in-frame clones only, with some absent. The table shows about 160,000 clones, with around nine tenths occurring only once. Deletions cut 0 bases from V and 1 base from J, with 6 bases between. This CDR3 is built from 14 residues. Germline V gene lookup returns CDR1 MNHNY and CDR2 SVGAGI (reference sequence). Study results and caveats: Many donors shared some public TCRs, even though most TCR sequences were rare. Researchers catalogued about 160 TCR beta chains as cytomegalovirus-associated. Cytomegalovirus status was reportedly diagnosed by the classifier with high specificity and sensitivity. The tendency of first-cohort TCR clusters to co-occur in the 120 or so validation repertoires was identified by a subsequent analysis.

Turning to this clone: Its antigen is not known.

Source material: PBMCs. J is TRBJ2-5 and V is TRBV6-6, with D possibly being TRBD2 (5 bases). This receptor was identified in a man between 18 and 29 years old in good health and CMV-seropositive. The CDR3 DNA is TGTGCCAGCAGTTACTCGCGGGTCCAAGAGACCCAGTACTTC. Protein product: CASSYSRVQETQYF.